A single sample is the source of the 18 T cell receptor beta chains below, sequenced in a study of cytomegalovirus exposure and HLA in healthy donors (dated by TCRdb to about 2017). Libraries were made using the immunoSEQ multiplex PCR assay. The multiplex PCR relied on a mix of 60 forward primers for TCR Vbeta segments and 13 reverse primers for TCR Jbeta segments. TCRdb's version of the immuneACCESS table is confined to in-frame rearrangements and falls short of the full clone set. An unresolved V gene accounts for under half of the shortfall where checked; the remainder is of unknown origin. This sample comprises more than 200,000 clones, over 75% of them detected only once. Of the sample, around 1.7% falls within the top ten clones. Sequenced material: PBMCs. These receptors originate from a man between 18 and 35 years old in good health and CMV-seronegative.

This chain joins TRBV4-2 and TRBJ2-1; possible D gene TRBD2, 6 bases. The V end was cut by 1 base, the J end by 6 bases, with 10 bases between. The CDR3 sequence is 14 residues long. Germline V gene sequence: CDR1 LGHNA, CDR2 YNFKEQ. CDR3 sequence (DNA): TGTGCCAGCAGCCAAGGCGCGGGACCCAATGAGCAGTTCTTC. As protein: CASSQGAGPNEQFF.

This rearrangement joins TRBV6-1 to TRBJ2-1; tentative D call: TRBD2 (6 bases). The CDR3 contains 14 residues. Germline V CDR1 and CDR2: MNHNS, SASEGT. V was trimmed by 8 bases and J by 0 bases, leaving 11 bases between them. The CDR3 loop is CASWAGTSYNEQFF. As DNA, the CDR3 is TGTGCCAGCTGGGCGGGGACCTCCTACAATGAGCAGTTCTTC.

This chain joins TRBV7-9 and TRBJ2-6; D not resolved. Trimming left V 6 bases short and J 0 bases short, with 6 bases between. Germline-derived CDR1 and CDR2 are SEHNR and FQNEAQ (reference sequence). This CDR3 is 14 amino acids long. The CDR3 is CASRQDSGANVLTF. The DNA of the CDR3 is TGTGCCAGCAGACAAGACTCTGGGGCCAACGTCCTGACTTTC. Full variable domain (missing parts from reference TRBV7-9 and TRBJ2-6): DTGVSQNPRHKITKRGQNVTFRCDPISEHNRLYWYRQTLGQGPEFLTYFQNEAQLEKSRLLSDRFSAERPKGSFSTLEIQRTEQGDSAMYLCASRQDSGANVLTFGAGSRLTVL.

This chain connects TRBV7-9 to TRBJ2-1, with TRBD2 as a possible D gene (6 bases). Germline-derived CDR1 and CDR2 are SEHNR and FQNEAQ (reference sequence). V was pared by 8 bases and J by 3 bases, with 8 bases between. The CDR3 consists of 12 residues. This CDR3 reads CASGDFYNEQFF. CDR3 in DNA: TGTGCCAGCGGGGACTTCTACAATGAGCAGTTCTTC.

This clone was seen just once. J is TRBJ1-5 and V is TRBV28; D perhaps matches TRBD1 (6 bases). CDR3 length: 15 residues. Per germline, CDR1 MDHEN and CDR2 SYDVKM. The V end lost 6 bases, the J end lost 5 bases, and 17 bases lay between the germline ends. Written as DNA, the CDR3 is TGTGCCAGCAGATTGACAGGCCTACTTTATCAGCCCCAGCATTTT. This codes for CASRLTGLLYQPQHF.

This chain links TRBV27 with TRBJ2-7; 12 bases fit TRBD2. The CDR3 is 15 amino acids. Germline CDR1 is MNHEY and CDR2 is SMNVEV (reference sequence). The ends lost 5 bases at V and 2 bases at J; junction bases unmatched: 4. Here the CDR3 reads CASSLGLAGPYEQYF. The DNA of the CDR3 is TGTGCCAGCAGTCTAGGACTAGCGGGGCCCTACGAGCAGTACTTC.

The chain carries TRBV27 and TRBJ1-1; 11 bases match TRBD1. CDR1 is MNHEY and CDR2 is SMNVEV in the germline V gene (reference sequence). Germline trimming cut 6 bases from V and 0 bases from J; bases unmatched to any gene: 6. The CDR3 runs to 16 residues. This CDR3 is CASRTRDRGMNTEAFF. The CDR3 nucleotides read TGTGCCAGCAGAACCCGGGACAGGGGGATGAACACTGAAGCTTTCTTT.

The chain recombines TRBV7-2 with TRBJ2-1; 10 bases match TRBD2. Germline values: CDR1 SGHTA, CDR2 FQGNSA. The CDR3 extends over 14 amino acids. V shed 4 bases and J 8 bases; nucleotides not matched to a gene: 5. The CDR3, as DNA: TGTGCCAGCAGCTCACTAGCGGGATTCGATGAGCAGTTCTTC. Encoded protein: CASSSLAGFDEQFF. Together with reference TRBV7-2 and TRBJ2-1, the CDR3 gives the full variable domain: GAGVSQSPSNKVTEKGKDVELRCDPISGHTALYWYRQSLGQGLEFLIYFQGNSAPDKSGLPSDRFSAERTGGSVSTLTIQRTQQEDSAVYLCASSSLAGFDEQFFGPGTRLTVL.

CDR3 protein: CSVEDNRGGGYTF. CDR3 sequence (DNA): TGCAGCGTTGAAGATAACAGGGGCGGGGGCTACACCTTC. This chain connects TRBV29-1 to TRBJ1-2; the match to TRBD1 covers 7 bases. The CDR3 has 13 residues. CDR1 SQVTM and CDR2 ANQGSEA come from the germline V gene. V dropped 0 bases and J dropped 8; count of bases not matched to a gene: 6.

The rearrangement uses TRBV27 and TRBJ2-7; maybe TRBD2 (6 bases). From germline, CDR1 is MNHEY and CDR2 SMNVEV (reference sequence). The CDR3 length is 13 residues. The V end lost 3 bases, the J end lost 2 bases, and 8 bases lay between the germline ends. The CDR3 region has the DNA TGTGCCAGCAGTTTTAGCGGACCCTACGAGCAGTACTTC. This gives the protein CASSFSGPYEQYF.

V usage is TRBV4-3 and J usage is TRBJ1-3; D unclear. The length of the CDR3 is 17 residues. Between the trimmed V and J ends, which lost 0 bases and 1 base, there was a span of 13 bases. Germline V gene lookup returns CDR1 LGHNA and CDR2 YSLEER. CDR3 DNA: TGCGCCAGCAGCCAAGATTGGGCAGGCAATTCTGGAAACACCATATATTTT. Its protein product is CASSQDWAGNSGNTIYF.

The chain links TRBV9 to TRBJ2-1; D possibly corresponds to TRBD2 (6 bases). The CDR3 runs 16 residues. The V gene lost 3 bases and the J gene lost 0 bases, with 13 bases spanning the gap. CDR1 and CDR2 from the germline V gene are SGDLS and YYNGEE. Here the CDR3 reads CASSAPVSGSYNEQFF. CDR3 bases: TGTGCCAGCAGCGCGCCCGTTAGCGGCTCCTACAATGAGCAGTTCTTC.

This CDR3 is CASSSGERYGYTF. Written as DNA, the CDR3 is TGCGCCAGCAGCTCCGGCGAGAGGTATGGCTACACCTTC. This chain uses TRBV5-1 with TRBJ1-2, with unresolved D. Germline loops: CDR1 SGHRS, CDR2 YFSETQ. Trimming cost V 3 bases and J 5 bases, with 11 bases left between them. The CDR3 length is 13 residues.

The chain carries TRBV30 and TRBJ1-2; no definite D call. V lost 0 bases and J 4 bases, leaving 12 bases between the germline ends. The CDR3 has 14 amino acids. Looked up from germline, CDR1 is GTSNPN and CDR2 is SVGIG (reference sequence). The CDR3 DNA reads TGTGCCTGGAGTGTTCAGACGGAGTCCTATGGCTACACCTTC. This codes for CAWSVQTESYGYTF. Complete variable domain (other parts from reference TRBV30 and TRBJ1-2): SQTIHQWPATLVQPVGSPLSLECTVEGTSNPNLYWYRQAAGRGLQLLFYSVGIGQISSEVPQNLSASRPQDRQFILSSKKLLLSDSGFYLCAWSVQTESYGYTFGSGTRLTVV.

V gene TRBV7-2 combines with J gene TRBJ2-7, with TRBD1 matching over 9 bases. The CDR3 runs 15 residues. The V gene end was trimmed by 1 base and the J gene end by 6 bases; junction bases not matched to a gene: 7. The germline gives CDR1 SGHTA, CDR2 FQGNSA. This CDR3 is CASSLEMGQGREQYF. Written as DNA, the CDR3 is TGTGCCAGCAGCTTAGAAATGGGACAGGGACGCGAGCAGTACTTC.

V is TRBV30 and J is TRBJ2-3; 9 bases match TRBD1. V gave up 0 bases and J gave up 2 bases; unmatched junction bases: 3. This CDR3 has 15 residues. Germline CDR1 reads GTSNPN; CDR2 reads SVGIG (reference sequence). The CDR3 is CAWSVRTGVTDTQYF. DNA of the CDR3: TGTGCCTGGAGTGTTAGGACAGGGGTCACAGATACGCAGTATTTT.

CDR3 in DNA: TGTGCCAGCAGCTTGGCAACTAGCGGGAGTTCCGGGGAGCTGTTTTTT. This gives the protein CASSLATSGSSGELFF. The chain is built from TRBV5-6 and TRBJ2-2, with TRBD2 identical over 11 bases. The CDR3 is made up of 16 amino acids. Germline trimming cut 0 bases from V and 6 bases from J; bases unmatched to any gene: 4. Germline V gene sequence: CDR1 SGHDT, CDR2 YYEEEE.

The chain employs TRBV27 and TRBJ2-1; D is perhaps TRBD2 (5 bases). V lost 3 bases and J 2 bases, leaving 8 bases between the germline ends. The CDR3 consists of 14 residues. Germline values: CDR1 MNHEY, CDR2 SMNVEV (reference sequence). CDR3 region: CASSFGSPYNEQFF. The CDR3 DNA sequence: TGTGCCAGCAGTTTTGGGAGCCCCTACAATGAGCAGTTCTTC.